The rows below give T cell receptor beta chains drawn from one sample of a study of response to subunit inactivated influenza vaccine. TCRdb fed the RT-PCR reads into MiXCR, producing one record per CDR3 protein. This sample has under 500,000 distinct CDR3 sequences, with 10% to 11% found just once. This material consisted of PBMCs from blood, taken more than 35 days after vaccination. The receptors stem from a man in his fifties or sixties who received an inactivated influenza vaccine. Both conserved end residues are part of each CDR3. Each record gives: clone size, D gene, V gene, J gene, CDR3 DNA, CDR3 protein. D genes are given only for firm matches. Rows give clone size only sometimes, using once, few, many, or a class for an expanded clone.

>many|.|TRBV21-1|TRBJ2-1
TGTGCCAGCAGCAAAGAGGTGGGTGGCTCCTACAATGAGCAGTTCTTC
CASSKEVGGSYNEQFF
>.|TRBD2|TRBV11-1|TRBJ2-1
TGTGCCAGCAGCTTAGAATGGCTAGCGGGGCCCTCCTACAATGAGCAGTTCTTC
CASSLEWLAGPSYNEQFF
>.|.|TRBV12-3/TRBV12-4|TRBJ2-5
TGTGCCAGCAGAACCCCCGGCGGGGCCCAGTACTTC
CASRTPGGAQYF
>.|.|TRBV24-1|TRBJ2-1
TGTGCCACCAGTGATCCCCGGGGTTACTACAATGAGCAGTTCTTC
CATSDPRGYYNEQFF
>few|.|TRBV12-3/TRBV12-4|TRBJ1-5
TGTGCCAGCAGCCAGGACAACGGGAATCAGCCCCAGCATTTT
CASSQDNGNQPQHF
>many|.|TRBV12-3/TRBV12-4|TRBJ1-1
TGTGCCAGCAGCCCAAGACAGGTTGGGAAAGCTTTCTTT
CASSPRQVGKAFF
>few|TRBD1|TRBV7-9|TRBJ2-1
TGTGCCAGCTCCAGGGGACAGGCGGTAAATGAGCAGTTCTTC
CASSRGQAVNEQFF
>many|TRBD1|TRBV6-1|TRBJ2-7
TGTGCCAGCAGGGGACAGGGGACGACTTTATTCTCCTACGAGCAGTACTTC
CASRGQGTTLFSYEQYF
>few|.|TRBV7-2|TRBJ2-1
TGTGCCAGCAGCACGAACGCCTACAATGAGCAGTTCTTC
CASSTNAYNEQFF
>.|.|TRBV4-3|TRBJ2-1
TGCGCCAGCAGCCAAGAAGTTTGGGGGCACAATGAGCAGTTCTTC
CASSQEVWGHNEQFF
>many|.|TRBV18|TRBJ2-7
TGTGCCAGCTCACTAGTTAATTACGAGCAGTACTTC
CASSLVNYEQYF
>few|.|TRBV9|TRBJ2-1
TGTGCCAGCAGCGTAGAGAATGAGCAGTTCTTC
CASSVENEQFF
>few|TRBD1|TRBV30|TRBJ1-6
TGTGCCTGGAACCCCGGGACAGGGGGGACACCCCTCCACTTT
CAWNPGTGGTPLHF
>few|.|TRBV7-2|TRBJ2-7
TGTGCCAGCAGCCTCAATGGGGACACTTCCTCCTACGAGCAGTACTTC
CASSLNGDTSSYEQYF
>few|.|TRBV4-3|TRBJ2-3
TGCGCCAGCAGCCAAGAGGGCAGGGCTGGCACAGATACGCAGTATTTT
CASSQEGRAGTDTQYF
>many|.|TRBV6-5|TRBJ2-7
TGTGCCAGCAGTTACCCGGGGGCCTACGAGCAGTACTTC
CASSYPGAYEQYF
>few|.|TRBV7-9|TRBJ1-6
TGTGCCAGCAGCTTAGGTGGCAGAGCAAATTCACCCCTCCACTTT
CASSLGGRANSPLHF
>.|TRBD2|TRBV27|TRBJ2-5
TGTGCCAGCAGGAGAAGCGGGGCCCAGTACTTC
CASRRSGAQYF
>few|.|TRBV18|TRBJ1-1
TGTGCCAGCTCACCGGGACAAACGAACACTGAAGCTTTCTTT
CASSPGQTNTEAFF
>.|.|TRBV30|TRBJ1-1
TGTGCCTGGAGTGTTCTTTCGAGCACTGAAGCTTTCTTT
CAWSVLSSTEAFF
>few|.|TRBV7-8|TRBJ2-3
TGTGCCAGCAGCTGGGGGGGCGGAGCTAGCACAGATACGCAGTATTTT
CASSWGGGASTDTQYF
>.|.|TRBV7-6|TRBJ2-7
TGTGCCAGCAGCTCTTCCGGGACTGGGCTCGAGCAGTACTTC
CASSSSGTGLEQYF
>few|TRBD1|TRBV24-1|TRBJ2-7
TGTGCCACCAGTGACGGGACAGGGGGCTACGAGCAGTACTTC
CATSDGTGGYEQYF
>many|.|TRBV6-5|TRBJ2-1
TGTGCCAGCAGTTACTCGCAGGGGAGGAATGAGCAGTTCTTC
CASSYSQGRNEQFF
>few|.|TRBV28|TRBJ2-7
TGTGCCAGCGCGGGGATAGACACTCCCTACGAGCAGTACTTC
CASAGIDTPYEQYF
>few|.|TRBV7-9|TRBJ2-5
TGTGCCAGCAGCTCGGACGTTGGGTCCCAGTACTTC
CASSSDVGSQYF
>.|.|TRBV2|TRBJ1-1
TGTGCCAGCAGCAGTCAGGGCACGACCACTGAAGCTTTCTTT
CASSSQGTTTEAFF
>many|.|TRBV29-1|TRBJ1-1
TGCAGCACGATCCGGACAGATCCTGGGGCTGAAGCTTTCTTT
CSTIRTDPGAEAFF
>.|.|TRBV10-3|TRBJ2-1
TGTGCCATCAGTGGGGGCCGCTCCTACAATGAGCAGTTCTTC
CAISGGRSYNEQFF
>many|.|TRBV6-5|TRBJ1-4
TGTGCCAGCAGTTCTCAACCTGCAACTAATGAAAAACTGTTTTTT
CASSSQPATNEKLFF
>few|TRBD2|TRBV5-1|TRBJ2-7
TGCGCCAGCAGCTGGGGACTAGCTGAAGTGTACGAGCAGTACTTC
CASSWGLAEVYEQYF
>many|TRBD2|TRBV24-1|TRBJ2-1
TGTGCCACCAGTACGATTAAACTAGCGGGGGACTCCTACAATGAGCAGTTCTTC
CATSTIKLAGDSYNEQFF
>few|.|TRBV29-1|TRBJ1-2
TGCAGCGTCCCTACGGAATATACGTCCTATGGCTACACCTTC
CSVPTEYTSYGYTF
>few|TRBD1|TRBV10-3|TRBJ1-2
TGTGCCATCAGTGAGTCGATGGGACAGATAACTAACTATGGCTACACCTTC
CAISESMGQITNYGYTF
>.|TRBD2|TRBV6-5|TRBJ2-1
TGTGCCAGTAGTTCATACCGGGCGGGAGGGCCGAAAGAGCAGTTCTTC
CASSSYRAGGPKEQFF
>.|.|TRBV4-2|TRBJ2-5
TGTGCCAGCAGCCAAGGGAACCAAGAGACCCAGTACTTC
CASSQGNQETQYF
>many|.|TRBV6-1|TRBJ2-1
TGTGCCAGCACCATCGGGGGCTCCAATGAGCAGTTCTTC
CASTIGGSNEQFF
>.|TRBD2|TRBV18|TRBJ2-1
TGTGCCAGCTCACAAGGGACTAGCGGGGCCGAGCAGTTCTTC
CASSQGTSGAEQFF
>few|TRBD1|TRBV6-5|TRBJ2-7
TGTGCCAGCAGTTACTCATGGACAGGGGCAACCTACGAGCAGTACTTC
CASSYSWTGATYEQYF